The clone carrying this TCR beta chain came up a few times. Its antigen is as yet unknown. The sample originates from a study of T cell repertoires in cytomegalovirus infection. Study-wide context: It was the public TCR beta signatures that indicated both CMV infection and matching HLA type.

The CDR3 extends over 13 amino acids. The V gene end was trimmed by 4 bases and the J gene end by 7 bases; junction bases not matched to a gene: 6. CDR1 is LNHDA, CDR2 SQIVND, per germline (reference sequence). TCRdb redid the calling of the reads with MiXCR, one entry per CDR3 protein. This table has roughly 180,000 distinct CDR3 sequences, about 20% appearing once. The source material was CD8+ T cells from cultured PBMCs, sampled from culture after CMV antigen stimulation. The V gene is TRBV19, the J gene TRBJ1-1; TRBD1 matches 7 bases. The sequence derives from a human donor in good health (CMV status not recorded). Some clones in this sample may be carry-over from other donors' samples. The CDR3 reads CASSRTGLSEAFF. Here the CDR3 DNA reads TGTGCCAGTAGTAGGACAGGTTTGAGTGAAGCTTTCTTT.